This passage covers 25 T cell receptor beta chains from one sample sequenced in a study of identical twins. TCRdb analysed the 5' RACE reads with MiXCR anew, one entry per CDR3 protein. This sample has about 500,000 distinct CDR3 sequences, with roughly 13% found just once. These data were also reused for a study on yellow fever vaccine responses in identical twins.

Source material: CD4+ T cells sorted from blood. These TCRs come from a young woman in good health.

This rearrangement joins TRBV3-1 to TRBJ2-6; D ambiguous. The germline V gene encodes CDR1 LGHDT and CDR2 YNNKEL (reference sequence). This CDR3 has 18 residues. V was cut by 1 base and J by 3 bases, with 16 bases left in between. The CDR3 protein is CASSQVSWTASGANVLTF. Written as DNA, the CDR3 is TGTGCCAGCAGCCAAGTGAGTTGGACCGCTAGTGGGGCCAACGTCCTGACTTTC.

The chain uses TRBV20-1 and TRBJ1-2; tentatively, D is TRBD1 (5 bases). CDR1 DFQATT and CDR2 SNEGSKA come from the germline V gene (reference sequence). The CDR3 has 11 amino acids. The CDR3 loop reads CSLTGLSGYTF. As DNA, the CDR3 is TGCAGCCTAACGGGACTGAGCGGCTACACCTTC.

This clonotype was picked up a small number of times. The junction does not match germline at one end; this may be a read error. The rearrangement links TRBV7-6 to TRBJ2-1; 11 positions agree with TRBD2. This CDR3 is 15 amino acids long. Looked up from germline, CDR1 is SGHVS and CDR2 is FNYEAQ. This CDR3 reads CASSLQVAGGLGVVF. In DNA, the CDR3 is TGTGCCAGCAGCTTACAGGTAGCGGGAGGGCTTGGTGTAGTCTTC.

In this sample, this clonotype turned up a few times. J is TRBJ1-1 and V is TRBV4-2; D not certain. The CDR3 runs to 13 residues. Germline V gives CDR1 LGHNA, CDR2 YNFKEQ. V lost 1 base and J 8 bases, leaving 11 bases between the germline ends. This CDR3 is CASSQVRQDEAFF. The CDR3 DNA reads as TGTGCCAGCAGCCAAGTTCGGCAAGACGAAGCTTTCTTT.

This clonotype appeared a few times. This rearrangement joins TRBV7-9 to TRBJ2-1; 7 bases are a match to TRBD2. This CDR3 comprises 14 residues. Per germline, CDR1 SEHNR and CDR2 FQNEAQ (reference sequence). V lost 3 bases, J lost 15 bases, and 14 bases stayed unmatched. DNA of the CDR3: TGTGCCAGCAGCTTCTCCCCTGGACTAGATCTTCCGTTCTTC. Translated: CASSFSPGLDLPFF. Full variable domain (missing parts from reference TRBV7-9 and TRBJ2-1): DTGVSQNPRHKITKRGQNVTFRCDPISEHNRLYWYRQTLGQGPEFLTYFQNEAQLEKSRLLSDRFSAERPKGSFSTLEIQRTEQGDSAMYLCASSFSPGLDLPFFGPGTRLTVL.

There are a few counts of this clonotype. The gene calls are TRBV12-3 or TRBV12-4 and TRBJ1-5, with D perhaps matching TRBD1 (5 bases). CDR3 length equals 15 residues. V shed 4 bases and J shed 6 bases, with 16 bases lying between them. The CDR3 region is CASSSDLRGSQPQHF. DNA of the CDR3: TGTGCCAGCAGTTCGGATCTTAGGGGCAGTCAGCCCCAGCATTTT.

This clonotype was recorded at least ten times. The chain employs TRBV28 and TRBJ2-1, with D possibly matching TRBD2 (6 bases). V was trimmed by 6 bases and J by 0 bases, leaving 21 bases between them. This CDR3 is built from 18 residues. Germline V gene sequence: CDR1 MDHEN, CDR2 SYDVKM. CDR3 sequence: CASRPGLSIPSSYNEQFF. The CDR3 DNA sequence: TGTGCCAGCAGACCGGGACTTTCAATACCCAGCTCCTACAATGAGCAGTTCTTC.

This chain uses TRBV5-1 with TRBJ2-6; unclear D gene. V was shortened by 1 base and J by 4 bases, with 12 bases between the two germline ends. The CDR3 covers 16 residues. CDR1 is SGHRS and CDR2 is YFSETQ in the germline V gene. In DNA, the CDR3 is TGCGCCAGCAGCTTGATATCTCCATCAGGGGCCAACGTCCTGACTTTC. Translation: CASSLISPSGANVLTF.

The chain links TRBV20-1 to TRBJ2-3, with 10 bases fitting TRBD1. Germline assignment: CDR1 DFQATT and CDR2 SNEGSKA (reference sequence). There are 16 residues in the CDR3. The ends lost 5 bases at V and 2 bases at J; junction bases unmatched: 10. CDR3 sequence reads: CSARRPGQGTTDTQYF. CDR3 nucleotides: TGCAGTGCTCGAAGACCGGGACAGGGGACCACAGATACGCAGTATTTT.

This clonotype has only a few counts. The chain couples TRBV28 to TRBJ1-1, with TRBD1 as a possible D gene (5 bases). This CDR3 spans 13 amino acids. V dropped 9 bases and J dropped 0 bases, with 11 bases sitting between them. Looked up from germline, CDR1 is MDHEN and CDR2 is SYDVKM. This CDR3 is CASYRSMNTEAFF. In DNA, the CDR3 is TGTGCCAGTTACAGGAGTATGAACACTGAAGCTTTCTTT.

The table lists this clonotype with a few counts. The rearrangement uses TRBV12-3 or TRBV12-4 and TRBJ2-2, with no clear D. The CDR3 runs to 13 residues. V was clipped by 7 bases and J by 0 bases, with 6 bases between them. As DNA, the CDR3 is TGTGCCAGCACCATTCCGAACACCGGGGAGCTGTTTTTT. Encoded protein: CASTIPNTGELFF.

This rearrangement joins TRBV27 to TRBJ2-3; 11 bases align to TRBD2. This CDR3 is built from 17 residues. In germline, CDR1 is MNHEY, CDR2 SMNVEV (reference sequence). The trim removed 5 bases at V and 1 base at J, leaving 8 bases unmatched. The chain's CDR3 is CASSTSTSGKRTDTQYF. The CDR3 DNA follows: TGTGCCAGCAGTACCTCGACTAGCGGGAAGCGCACAGATACGCAGTATTTT.

This rearrangement joins TRBV25-1 to TRBJ2-2; 8 nucleotides match TRBD1. From germline, CDR1 is MGHDK and CDR2 SYGVNS. The CDR3 is made up of 15 amino acids. Trimming cost V 4 bases and J 6 bases; bases outside gene matches: 7. CDR3 in amino acids: CASSGPTGVAGELFF. DNA of the CDR3: TGTGCCAGCAGTGGCCCGACAGGGGTCGCCGGGGAGCTGTTTTTT.

In this sample, this clonotype turned up a few times. The V call is TRBV7-3, the J call TRBJ2-2; 9 bases fit TRBD2. Losses at the gene ends were 5 bases for V and 1 base for J; bases not matched to a gene: 5. There are 16 residues in the CDR3. Germline CDR1 is SGHTA and CDR2 is FQGTGA. The CDR3 DNA sequence: TGTGCCAGCAGCCTCTCAGCGGGGGGGAACACCGGGGAGCTGTTTTTT. It codes for CASSLSAGGNTGELFF.

This clonotype was seen a few times. The chain is built from TRBV9 and TRBJ1-6; D remains unclear. The V gene lost 3 bases and the J gene lost 9 bases, with 10 bases spanning the gap. The germline gives CDR1 SGDLS, CDR2 YYNGEE. The length of the CDR3 is 13 residues. The CDR3 DNA is TGTGCCAGCAGCGAATCATCCAGTTCACCCCTCCACTTT. The encoded protein is CASSESSSSPLHF.

The chain couples TRBV11-1 to TRBJ2-3; tentatively, D is TRBD1 (9 bases). The CDR3 runs 18 residues. The V end was cut by 11 bases, the J end by 0 bases, with 27 bases between. Per the germline V gene, CDR1 is SGHAT and CDR2 is FQDESV (reference sequence). CDR3 residues: CAWRGVISGTGSTDTQYF. The CDR3 coding sequence is TGTGCCTGGCGCGGGGTGATTAGCGGGACAGGGAGCACAGATACGCAGTATTTT.

This clonotype was observed many times. One end of the junction is discordant with germline, which a read error may explain. V usage is TRBV3-1 and J usage is TRBJ2-2, with TRBD1 as a possible D gene (6 bases). Germline values: CDR1 LGHDT, CDR2 YNNKEL (reference sequence). The CDR3 has 14 amino acids. The chain's CDR3 is CASSRDTNTGELFF. Written as DNA, the CDR3 is TGCGCCAGCAGCCGGGACACGAACACCGGGGAGCTGTTTTTT.

This clonotype was counted only a few times. The rearrangement uses TRBV6-6 and TRBJ2-7, with 7 nucleotides matching TRBD1. Germline CDR1 and CDR2: MNHNY and SVGAGI (reference sequence). Trimming cost V 6 bases and J 4 bases; bases outside gene matches: 6. The length of the CDR3 is 13 residues. The CDR3 spells CASRLQGYYEQYF. In DNA form, the CDR3 reads TGTGCCAGCAGATTACAGGGGTATTACGAGCAGTACTTC.

This clonotype was detected ten times or more. The chain combines TRBV5-4 with TRBJ2-7; 9 positions match TRBD1. The V gene end was trimmed by 5 bases and the J gene end by 2 bases; junction bases not matched to a gene: 5. Looked up from germline, CDR1 is SGHNT and CDR2 is YYREEE (reference sequence). This CDR3 has 14 residues. CDR3 DNA: TGTGCCAGCAGTAACAGGGGGCTCCCCTACGAGCAGTACTTC. Translation gives CASSNRGLPYEQYF. Full variable domain (outside the CDR3, taken from reference TRBV5-4 and TRBJ2-7): ETGVTQSPTHLIKTRGQQVTLRCSSQSGHNTVSWYQQALGQGPQFIFQYYREEENGRGNFPPRFSGLQFPNYSSELNVNALELDDSALYLCASSNRGLPYEQYFGPGTRLTVT.

The CDR3: CASSITRDILSEQYF. The CDR3 DNA follows: TGTGCCAGCAGCATAACCCGGGACATTCTCTCCGAGCAGTACTTC. The rearrangement links TRBV7-9 to TRBJ2-7; tentative D call: TRBD1 (6 bases). The germline V gene encodes CDR1 SEHNR and CDR2 FQNEAQ (reference sequence). The CDR3 is made up of 15 amino acids. Trimming stripped 5 bases from V and 6 bases from J, with 20 bases between. Combining the CDR3 with reference TRBV7-9 and TRBJ2-7 gives the whole variable domain DTGVSQNPRHKITKRGQNVTFRCDPISEHNRLYWYRQTLGQGPEFLTYFQNEAQLEKSRLLSDRFSAERPKGSFSTLEIQRTEQGDSAMYLCASSITRDILSEQYFGPGTRLTVT.

This clonotype was detected many times. The V call is TRBV6-2 or TRBV6-3, the J call TRBJ2-1; the D gene is possibly TRBD2 (5 bases). This CDR3 is 13 amino acids long. Trimming shortened V by 5 bases and J by 3 bases, and 8 bases separated the two germline ends. Germline CDR1 MNHEY, CDR2 SVGEGT. CDR3 sequence reads: CASSNRDYNEQFF. In nucleotides, the CDR3 is TGTGCCAGCAGTAACCGGGACTACAATGAGCAGTTCTTC.

This clonotype was found many times. This chain links TRBV29-1 with TRBJ1-5; 7 nucleotides match TRBD1. V was pared by 5 bases and J by 6 bases, with 7 bases of the junction left unmatched. Germline-derived CDR1 and CDR2 are SQVTM and ANQGSEA. CDR3 size: 13 residues. CDR3 sequence (DNA): TGCAGCGTTTTAGACAGGGCGGGTCAGCCCCAGCATTTT. It translates to CSVLDRAGQPQHF.

There are a few counts of this clonotype. The chain carries TRBV20-1 and TRBJ1-2; TRBD1 is a possible D gene (6 bases). Germline V gives CDR1 DFQATT, CDR2 SNEGSKA (reference sequence). V shed 0 bases and J shed 4 bases, with 15 bases lying between them. The CDR3 extends over 15 amino acids. CDR3 residues: CSARDLFQGFYGYTF. The CDR3 nucleotides read TGCAGTGCTAGAGACCTTTTTCAGGGGTTCTATGGCTACACCTTC.

This rearrangement joins TRBV2 to TRBJ2-7; D is unresolved. Between the trimmed V and J ends, which lost 2 bases and 6 bases, there was a span of 8 bases. Germline V gene data show CDR1 as SNHLY and CDR2 as FYNNEI. The CDR3 runs to 12 residues. CDR3 residues: CASSESLGEQYF. CDR3 DNA: TGTGCCAGCAGTGAAAGCCTCGGCGAGCAGTACTTC.

Only a few counts were recorded for this clonotype. The rearrangement joins TRBV20-1 to TRBJ1-4; the D gene is possibly TRBD1 (5 bases). V dropped 8 bases and J dropped 5 bases, with 9 bases sitting between them. The CDR3 runs to 11 residues. CDR1 DFQATT and CDR2 SNEGSKA come from the germline V gene (reference sequence). The DNA for the CDR3 is TGCAGTACGAGACAGAATGAAAAACTGTTTTTT. This encodes CSTRQNEKLFF.